The 24 T cell receptor beta chains in this list originate from one sample, sequenced in a study of a mutant IDH1 vaccine in newly diagnosed glioma. Time point reported: baseline, week 1 (first vaccination visit). Specified treatment: pre-vaccination baseline after standard-of-care therapy. The protocol was immunoSEQ multiplex PCR, while the TCRdb copy is restricted to in-frame clones and leaves out a portion. The table shows 85,000 to 100,000 clones, with 80% occurring only once. The input for sequencing was PBMCs, taken from a glioma patient treated with radiotherapy, temozolomide or both. Receptor source: a man aged 40-55 years with glioma.

V and J are TRBV14 and TRBJ2-7, with TRBD1 matching 9 bases. The CDR3 totals 14 residues. Trimming took 4 bases from V and 7 from J; bases not matched to a gene: 8. Germline V gene data show CDR1 as SGHDN and CDR2 as FVKESK. The CDR3, as DNA: TGTGCCAGCAGCCGGAACAGGGGGCGTGAAGAGCAGTACTTC. Protein product: CASSRNRGREEQYF.

This sequence joins TRBV7-2 and TRBJ2-7; D is ambiguous. Germline V gives CDR1 SGHTA, CDR2 FQGNSA. The V and J ends lost 5 bases and 0 bases respectively, with 14 bases between them. The CDR3 has 15 amino acids. CDR3 coding DNA: TGTGCCAGCAGCCCTGGTTTGCGGACCTCCTACGAGCAGTACTTC. Encoded protein: CASSPGLRTSYEQYF.

V gene TRBV9 combines with J gene TRBJ1-2; 7 nucleotides agree with TRBD1. The CDR3 is 15 residues long. Germline V gives CDR1 SGDLS, CDR2 YYNGEE. V gave up 3 bases and J gave up 2 bases; unmatched junction bases: 7. The DNA for the CDR3 is TGTGCCAGCAGCGCCGGGGGGACAGCCAACTATGGCTACACCTTC. Translated, it gives CASSAGGTANYGYTF.

The J gene is TRBJ1-2, the V gene TRBV7-2; the D gene is possibly TRBD1 (5 bases). V lost 1 base, J lost 0 bases, and 9 bases lay in between. Per the germline V gene, CDR1 is SGHTA and CDR2 is FQGNSA. The CDR3 has 15 residues. The CDR3 DNA follows: TGTGCCAGCAGCTTAGTGGGGGGAGCTAACTATGGCTACACCTTC. This translates into CASSLVGGANYGYTF.

This chain connects TRBV7-2 to TRBJ2-7, with 7 bases lining up with TRBD2. V lost 1 base, J lost 0 bases, and 9 bases stayed unmatched. Germline loops: CDR1 SGHTA, CDR2 FQGNSA. The CDR3 loop spans 17 amino acids. The CDR3 protein is CASSLEFFGGDSYEQYF. In DNA, the CDR3 is TGTGCCAGCAGCTTAGAGTTCTTTGGGGGGGACTCCTACGAGCAGTACTTC. The whole variable domain, filled in from reference TRBV7-2 and TRBJ2-7, reads GAGVSQSPSNKVTEKGKDVELRCDPISGHTALYWYRQSLGQGLEFLIYFQGNSAPDKSGLPSDRFSAERTGGSVSTLTIQRTQQEDSAVYLCASSLEFFGGDSYEQYFGPGTRLTVT.

This sequence joins TRBV7-2 and TRBJ1-2; D remains ambiguous. Germline V gene sequence: CDR1 SGHTA, CDR2 FQGNSA. This CDR3 contains 14 residues. The V end was cut by 0 bases, the J end by 4 bases, with 9 bases between. This CDR3 reads CASSLATVSYGYTF. In DNA form, the CDR3 reads TGTGCCAGCAGCTTAGCTACGGTTAGCTATGGCTACACCTTC.

The rearrangement uses TRBV18 and TRBJ2-7; 9 bases are shared with TRBD2. J was trimmed by 4 bases and V by 3 bases; bases with no gene match: 10. Germline loops: CDR1 KGHSH, CDR2 LQKENI. This CDR3 is 16 amino acids long. CDR3 sequence (DNA): TGTGCCAGCTCACCGAGGGCGCCTAGCGGGGATTACGAGCAGTACTTC. Its translation: CASSPRAPSGDYEQYF.

The rearrangement joins TRBV7-8 to TRBJ2-3; 7 bases align to TRBD1. V dropped 4 bases and J dropped 5; count of bases not matched to a gene: 6. The germline gives CDR1 SGHVS, CDR2 FQNEAQ. The CDR3 has 14 residues. For the CDR3, the DNA is TGTGCCAGCAGCTCAGACAGGGTGGGAGATACGCAGTATTTT. Encoded protein: CASSSDRVGDTQYF.

The V gene is TRBV30, the J gene TRBJ2-7, with TRBD1 matching 9 bases. Per germline, CDR1 GTSNPN and CDR2 SVGIG (reference sequence). The CDR3 has 14 residues. V lost 5 bases and J lost 6; bases outside the gene matches: 11. CDR3 in amino acids: CAWDVLTGGLEQYF. The CDR3 DNA follows: TGTGCCTGGGATGTATTGACAGGGGGTCTCGAGCAGTACTTC.

The genes are TRBV15 and TRBJ1-2; no clear D. There are 15 residues in the CDR3. The V end lost 0 bases, the J end lost 3 bases, and 11 bases lay between the germline ends. CDR1 is LNHNV, CDR2 YYDKDF, per germline (reference sequence). The chain's CDR3 is CATSRDLWGDYGYTF. The CDR3 DNA follows: TGTGCCACCAGCAGAGATCTTTGGGGAGACTATGGCTACACCTTC.

The rearrangement links TRBV10-1 to TRBJ1-1; D gene unclear. There are 15 residues in the CDR3. Trimming took 0 bases from V and 0 from J, leaving 8 bases between them. Germline V lookup: CDR1 WNHNN, CDR2 SYGVQD (reference sequence). The CDR3 protein is CASSESPGMNTEAFF. The CDR3 coding sequence is TGCGCCAGCAGTGAGTCCCCAGGAATGAACACTGAAGCTTTCTTT.

This clone appeared a few times. The chain combines TRBV6-5 with TRBJ1-2, with D possibly matching TRBD1 (5 bases). Trimming removed 0 bases at V and 5 bases at J, with 10 bases between. The CDR3 has 14 amino acids. The germline gives CDR1 MNHEY, CDR2 SVGAGI. The CDR3 DNA sequence: TGTGCCAGCAGTTACTCGGGGACCTTATATGGCTACACCTTC. This encodes CASSYSGTLYGYTF.

This clone has just one count. The chain uses TRBV9 and TRBJ2-1; D is unresolved. The CDR3 runs 12 residues. The germline V and J ends were trimmed by 0 bases and 7 bases, with 5 bases remaining between them. Germline lookup yields CDR1 SGDLS and CDR2 YYNGEE. CDR3 protein: CASSVGANEQFF. The CDR3 region has the DNA TGTGCCAGCAGCGTAGGGGCTAATGAGCAGTTCTTC.

The chain couples TRBV18 to TRBJ2-3; D call uncertain. The CDR3 is made up of 13 amino acids. Germline values: CDR1 KGHSH, CDR2 LQKENI. Trimming shortened V by 5 bases and J by 5 bases, and 11 bases separated the two germline ends. The CDR3 loop is CASSRIPLDTQYF. CDR3 nucleotide sequence: TGTGCCAGCTCAAGGATACCTCTAGATACGCAGTATTTT.

This clone occurred once. This chain connects TRBV9 to TRBJ2-3; D is unresolved. V was shortened by 4 bases and J by 1 base, with 13 bases between the two germline ends. The germline CDR1 and CDR2 sequences are SGDLS and YYNGEE. The CDR3 loop spans 15 amino acids. The CDR3 bases are TGTGCCAGCAGCCCTGACGGACGGGGCACAGATACGCAGTATTTT. Its protein is CASSPDGRGTDTQYF. The complete variable domain, with remaining parts taken from reference TRBV9 and TRBJ2-3, reads DSGVTQTPKHLITATGQRVTLRCSPRSGDLSVYWYQQSLDQGLQFLIQYYNGEERAKGNILERFSAQQFPDLHSELNLSSLELGDSALYFCASSPDGRGTDTQYFGPGTRLTVL.

This chain joins TRBV10-2 and TRBJ1-2, with a tentative D call TRBD1 (6 bases). Germline CDR1 reads WSHSY; CDR2 reads SAAADI. The ends were cut back, 4 bases at V and 4 bases at J, with 19 bases in the middle. The CDR3 sequence is 16 residues long. CDR3 residues: CASSVTLGGSGYGYTF. As DNA, the CDR3 is TGCGCCAGCAGTGTGACTCTCGGGGGCTCGGGCTATGGCTACACCTTC.

The gene calls are TRBV9 and TRBJ2-5, with a possible D match to TRBD1 (6 bases). The J call may be incorrect, as the DNA end agrees better with TRBJ2-7. The germline CDR1 and CDR2 sequences are SGDLS and YYNGEE. The CDR3 has 13 residues. This CDR3 reads CASSPRTVDEQYF. CDR3 coding DNA: TGTGCCAGCAGCCCCCGGACAGTGGACGAGCAGTACTTC.

V is TRBV19 and J is TRBJ2-7, with a possible D match to TRBD1 (6 bases). Trimming cost V 5 bases and J 0 bases, with 14 bases left between them. Germline V gene sequence: CDR1 LNHDA, CDR2 SQIVND (reference sequence). The CDR3 is made up of 15 amino acids. Here the CDR3 reads CASSDDGTPSYEQYF. The CDR3 nucleotides read TGTGCCAGTAGTGACGACGGGACACCCTCCTACGAGCAGTACTTC.

Only a few counts were recorded for this clone. The chain uses TRBV5-6 and TRBJ1-1; D possibly corresponds to TRBD1 (5 bases). With 4 bases removed from V and 3 bases from J, the gap between germline ends came to 19 bases. The germline gives CDR1 SGHDT, CDR2 YYEEEE. CDR3 size: 16 residues. The CDR3 nucleotides read TGTGCCAGCAGCCTCCAGCCAGGTTGGGGGGACACTGAAGCTTTCTTT. Its protein is CASSLQPGWGDTEAFF.

V gene TRBV21-1 combines with J gene TRBJ2-7; TRBD1 is taken as the D call from the table, unchecked against the DNA. TRBV21-1 is tagged as a pseudogene. This CDR3 is built from 15 residues. DNA for the CDR3: TGTGCCAGCCGACAGGCCGATTTGAGCTCCTACGAGCAGTACTTC. This gives the protein CASRQADLSSYEQYF.

The CDR3 region has the DNA TGTGCCAGCGAGGTAGGCGCGACCCAGTACTTC. Encoded protein: CASEVGATQYF. The chain carries TRBV6-1 and TRBJ2-5; D remains unclear. The germline V gene encodes CDR1 MNHNS and CDR2 SASEGT. The V end was cut by 8 bases, the J end by 7 bases, with 11 bases between. This CDR3 has 11 amino acids.

This sequence joins TRBV7-2 and TRBJ2-6, with D uncertain. V was clipped by 5 bases and J by 1 base, with 9 bases between them. This CDR3 has 15 amino acids. Germline V gene sequence: CDR1 SGHTA, CDR2 FQGNSA. The CDR3 DNA reads as TGTGCCAGCAGCCCAACAGCTTCTGGGGCCAACGTCCTGACTTTC. Translation gives CASSPTASGANVLTF. Variable domain in full (rest from reference TRBV7-2 and TRBJ2-6): GAGVSQSPSNKVTEKGKDVELRCDPISGHTALYWYRQSLGQGLEFLIYFQGNSAPDKSGLPSDRFSAERTGGSVSTLTIQRTQQEDSAVYLCASSPTASGANVLTFGAGSRLTVL.

The chain joins TRBV5-6 to TRBJ2-3; perhaps D is TRBD1 or TRBD2 (5 bases each). Germline CDR1 is SGHDT and CDR2 is YYEEEE. This CDR3 contains 15 residues. Trimming removed 0 bases at V and 2 bases at J, with 10 bases between. Written as DNA, the CDR3 is TGTGCCAGCAGCTTGGGGGGACCTATCACAGATACGCAGTATTTT. Amino acids: CASSLGGPITDTQYF.

The chain is built from TRBV29-1 and TRBJ2-3, with 9 bases aligning to TRBD1. CDR1 and CDR2 from the germline V gene are SQVTM and ANQGSEA. The length of the CDR3 is 15 residues. J was trimmed by 6 bases and V by 3 bases; bases with no gene match: 10. The CDR3 sequence: CSVDHPGQGGDTQYF. The CDR3 DNA is TGCAGCGTTGACCACCCGGGACAGGGAGGGGATACGCAGTATTTT.